The rows below give T cell receptor beta chains drawn from one sample of a study of T-cell memory formation after mild COVID-19. TCRdb redid the calling of the 5' RACE reads with MiXCR, one entry per CDR3 protein. Of approximately 260,000 distinct CDR3 sequences listed, about 17% are singletons. Material: PBMCs or a T cell subset sorted from them (not recorded which). The receptors come from a man between 18 and 29 years old who had mild COVID-19 (a few samples of this study predate the infection). Cell type and time point are not known. CDR3s include the opening cysteine and the closing phenylalanine or tryptophan. Each record gives: clone size, J gene, V gene, D gene, CDR3 DNA, CDR3 protein. The D gene is left open where the match is weak. The size field is filled for only some rows; it gives once, few, many or a size class.

few | TRBJ1-1 | TRBV3-1 | . | TGTGCCAGCAGCCATCAGGCAGGGAACACTGAAGCTTTCTTT | CASSHQAGNTEAFF
. | TRBJ2-2 | TRBV6-5 | . | TGTGCCAGCACCCACGGGCCAGGGGAGGACACCGGGGAGCTGTTTTTT | CASTHGPGEDTGELFF
many | TRBJ2-3 | TRBV5-4 | . | TGTGCCAGCAGCTTGGGGCTAGTCACAGATACGCAGTATTTT | CASSLGLVTDTQYF
. | TRBJ2-3 | TRBV5-6 | TRBD2 | TGTGCCAGCAGCTTAAGGACTAGCGGAAGCACAGATACGCAGTATTTT | CASSLRTSGSTDTQYF
. | TRBJ2-7 | TRBV7-8 | . | TGTGCCAGCAGCTTAGGTGTGAGGGCCTACGAGCAGTACTTC | CASSLGVRAYEQYF
. | TRBJ1-2 | TRBV12-3/TRBV12-4 | . | TGTGCCAGCAGTCCTGTCAGGGGTTATGGCTACACCTTC | CASSPVRGYGYTF
many | TRBJ2-3 | TRBV4-3 | . | TGCGCCAGCAGCCAAGCCGGGGCTCCTCCCGCTACGCAGTATTTT | CASSQAGAPPATQYF
few | TRBJ2-6 | TRBV2 | . | TGTGCCAGCAGTCGCCTCACGGGACACTCCTCTGGGGCCAACGTCCTGACTTTC | CASSRLTGHSSGANVLTF
. | TRBJ1-1 | TRBV3-1 | . | TGTGCCAGCAGCCAAGCCGCCAACATGCGGTCGAACACTGAAGCTTTCTTT | CASSQAANMRSNTEAFF
. | TRBJ2-1 | TRBV7-9 | TRBD2 | TGCTTCGGGGAGAAGCGGGGCGTCTACAATGAGCAGTTCTTC | CFGEKRGVYNEQFF
few | TRBJ2-1 | TRBV18 | TRBD2 | TGTGCCAGCTCACCACAATGGGAGGGAAGTGAGCAGTTCTTC | CASSPQWEGSEQFF
. | TRBJ2-1 | TRBV10-3 | TRBD2 | TGTGCCATCAGTGGTCCTAGGTCGGGGGGGTACAATGAGCAGTTCTTC | CAISGPRSGGYNEQFF
. | TRBJ2-7 | TRBV20-1 | TRBD2 | TGCAGTGCTAGAGAGGGAGGGTACGAGCAGTACTTC | CSAREGGYEQYF
few | TRBJ1-3 | TRBV20-1 | . | TGCAGTGCTAGTGTAATTCGGGGTGGCAGCTCTGGAAACACCATATATTTT | CSASVIRGGSSGNTIYF
. | TRBJ2-5 | TRBV27 | . | TGTGCCAGTGGAGGGTGGGGGGCTGGGGCCCAGTACTTC | CASGGWGAGAQYF